The 20 T cell receptor beta chains below were found in one sample sequenced in a study of T-cell memory formation after mild COVID-19. One entry per CDR3 protein, called by TCRdb with MiXCR from the 5' RACE reads. Among about 350,000 distinct CDR3 sequences listed, roughly an eighth were seen once. Material: PBMCs or a T cell subset sorted from them (not recorded which). The receptors originated from a man between 18 and 35 years old who had mild COVID-19 (a few samples of this study predate the infection). Cell type and time point are not known.

This clonotype turned up a few times. The rearrangement joins TRBV6-5 to TRBJ2-7; unclear D gene. The ends were cut back, 0 bases at V and 3 bases at J, with 9 bases in the middle. This CDR3 region has 14 residues. Germline CDR1 reads MNHEY; CDR2 reads SVGAGI. As DNA, the CDR3 is TGTGCCAGCAGTTACTCCCCAGCAATCTACGAGCAGTACTTC. Translated, it gives CASSYSPAIYEQYF.

This sequence joins TRBV21-1 and TRBJ2-7; TRBD1, the table's D call, was not compared with the DNA. TRBV21-1 is a recognized pseudogene. The CDR3 consists of 14 residues. The CDR3 protein is CASTPGSGPCEQYV. The DNA for the CDR3 is TGTGCCAGCACCCCAGGGTCAGGGCCGTGCGAGCAGTACGTC.

This clonotype came up a few times. This chain uses TRBV7-6 with TRBJ1-6; D not resolved. V was clipped by 3 bases and J by 6 bases, with 9 bases between them. Germline CDR1 SGHVS, CDR2 FNYEAQ. This CDR3 region has 14 residues. The CDR3, as DNA: TGTGCCAGCAGCTTCGGTACTTTTAATTCACCCCTCCACTTT. Protein: CASSFGTFNSPLHF.

In this sample, this clonotype turned up a few times. The rearrangement uses TRBV5-6 and TRBJ2-2; D is perhaps TRBD1 or TRBD2 (5 bases each). Germline CDR1 SGHDT, CDR2 YYEEEE. V was cut by 4 bases and J by 6 bases, with 19 bases left in between. This CDR3 comprises 16 residues. This CDR3 reads CASSLHRSWGPGELFF. The CDR3 DNA is TGTGCCAGCAGCCTGCACAGGAGCTGGGGACCCGGGGAGCTGTTTTTT.

The chain uses TRBV5-1 and TRBJ1-3, with a possible D match to TRBD1 (5 bases). V lost 0 bases and J lost 8, with 18 bases in between. Germline assignment: CDR1 SGHRS and CDR2 YFSETQ. This CDR3 spans 16 amino acids. The CDR3 loop reads CASSLGQFSAGDTIYF. The CDR3 nucleotides are TGCGCCAGCAGCTTGGGACAGTTCTCGGCCGGGGACACCATATATTTT.

A few counts support this clonotype. V and J are TRBV6-5 and TRBJ1-2; D uncertain. The CDR3 loop spans 14 amino acids. V shed 6 bases and J shed 6 bases, with 17 bases lying between them. Germline V CDR1 and CDR2: MNHEY, SVGAGI. Here the CDR3 DNA reads TGTGCCAGCAGACCCACGGGGTTTATGGATGGCTACACCTTC. It specifies CASRPTGFMDGYTF.

The chain has TRBV6-5 and TRBJ2-5, with D perhaps matching TRBD2 (6 bases). This CDR3 spans 14 amino acids. V was clipped by 0 bases and J by 3 bases, with 8 bases between them. Germline CDR1 MNHEY, CDR2 SVGAGI. The CDR3 loop is CASSYSSSEETQYF. As DNA, the CDR3 is TGTGCCAGCAGTTACTCGTCTAGCGAAGAGACCCAGTACTTC.

The rearrangement links TRBV18 to TRBJ2-6; TRBD2 aligns across 8 bases. The CDR3 loop spans 19 amino acids. Per the germline V gene, CDR1 is KGHSH and CDR2 is LQKENI. V shed 3 bases and J 0 bases; nucleotides not matched to a gene: 10. The CDR3 loop is CASSPREGFLSSGANVLTF. CDR3 nucleotides: TGTGCCAGCTCACCCCGGGAGGGGTTCCTGAGCTCTGGGGCCAACGTCCTGACTTTC.

The chain's CDR3 is CASSLGARGKTQETQYF. DNA for the CDR3: TGCGCCAGCAGCTTGGGGGCGCGGGGGAAAACACAAGAGACCCAGTACTTC. The chain recombines TRBV5-1 with TRBJ2-5; 7 bases are a match to TRBD2. CDR1 and CDR2 from the germline V gene are SGHRS and YFSETQ. Trimming took 0 bases from V and 2 from J; bases not matched to a gene: 10. The CDR3 sequence is 17 residues long. The full variable domain, in which reference TRBV5-1 and TRBJ2-5 provide the parts outside the CDR3, is KAGVTQTPRYLIKTRGQQVTLSCSPISGHRSVSWYQQTPGQGLQFLFEYFSETQRNKGNFPGRFSGRQFSNSRSEMNVSTLELGDSALYLCASSLGARGKTQETQYFGPGTRLLVL.

This clonotype was seen more than once but under ten times. V gene TRBV15 combines with J gene TRBJ1-1, with a tentative D call TRBD1 (6 bases). In germline, CDR1 is LNHNV, CDR2 YYDKDF (reference sequence). This CDR3 is built from 14 residues. Trimming took off 3 bases at V and 9 bases at J, with 17 bases between the two ends. This chain's CDR3 is CATSSLRSGEKAFF. The CDR3 DNA sequence: TGTGCCACCAGCAGCCTTAGGTCAGGGGAAAAAGCTTTCTTT. The variable domain in full, with the rest retrieved from reference TRBV15 and TRBJ1-1, is DAMVIQNPRYQVTQFGKPVTLSCSQTLNHNVMYWYQQKSSQAPKLLFHYYDKDFNNEADTPDNFQSRRPNTSFCFLDIRSPGLGDTAMYLCATSSLRSGEKAFFGQGTRLTVV.

The V and J genes are TRBV9 and TRBJ2-2, with 8 bases fitting TRBD1. The V segment lost 0 bases and the J segment 6 bases; nucleotides outside the gene matches: 4. Germline V CDR1 and CDR2: SGDLS, YYNGEE. This CDR3 comprises 15 residues. CDR3 sequence: CASSVEQGEAGELFF. CDR3 bases: TGTGCCAGCAGCGTAGAACAGGGGGAAGCCGGGGAGCTGTTTTTT.

The rearrangement uses TRBV7-2 and TRBJ1-2, with a tentative D call TRBD1 (5 bases). V was clipped by 5 bases and J by 8 bases, with 21 bases between them. This CDR3 region has 15 residues. CDR1 and CDR2 from the germline V gene are SGHTA and FQGNSA. The CDR3 reads CASSLGAWGGIGYTF. The DNA of the CDR3 is TGTGCCAGCAGCCTAGGGGCATGGGGGGGTATCGGCTACACCTTC.

V is TRBV12-3 or TRBV12-4 and J is TRBJ1-1, with TRBD1 identical over 7 bases. With V trimmed by 5 bases and J by 1 base, 7 bases remained unmatched. The CDR3 is 15 amino acids. The CDR3 reads CASSTSRGTNTEAFF. In nucleotides, the CDR3 is TGTGCCAGCAGTACGTCCAGGGGGACGAACACTGAAGCTTTCTTT.

The chain recombines TRBV5-6 with TRBJ1-1; the match to TRBD1 covers 8 bases. After removal of 0 bases from V and 11 bases from J, the junction contained 9 bases not matched to a gene. This CDR3 spans 14 amino acids. Germline V gene data show CDR1 as SGHDT and CDR2 as YYEEEE. CDR3 in DNA: TGTGCCAGCAGCTTGGGACAGGGGACGGGTTACGCTTTCTTT. Translating gives CASSLGQGTGYAFF.

The V and J genes are TRBV5-1 and TRBJ1-1, with TRBD1 as a possible D gene (6 bases). The V and J ends lost 0 bases and 5 bases respectively, with 14 bases between them. The CDR3 has 15 residues. Germline CDR1 is SGHRS and CDR2 is YFSETQ. The CDR3 spells CASSLDGGRRTEAFF. Written as DNA, the CDR3 is TGCGCCAGCAGCTTGGACGGGGGGCGTAGGACTGAAGCTTTCTTT. Together with reference TRBV5-1 and TRBJ1-1, the CDR3 gives the full variable domain: KAGVTQTPRYLIKTRGQQVTLSCSPISGHRSVSWYQQTPGQGLQFLFEYFSETQRNKGNFPGRFSGRQFSNSRSEMNVSTLELGDSALYLCASSLDGGRRTEAFFGQGTRLTVV.

This clonotype came up a few times. The chain recombines TRBV27 with TRBJ2-2; D unresolved. Per germline, CDR1 MNHEY and CDR2 SMNVEV (reference sequence). The CDR3 has 12 residues. Trimming pared 7 bases from V and 6 bases from J, leaving 9 bases between. The CDR3 reads CASTGISGELFF. CDR3 in DNA: TGTGCCAGCACCGGAATTTCCGGGGAGCTGTTTTTT.

There are a few counts of this clonotype. The chain recombines TRBV15 with TRBJ2-7; either TRBD1 or TRBD2 may fit D (5 bases each). V lost 0 bases and J 5 bases, leaving 14 bases between the germline ends. The length of the CDR3 is 15 residues. The V gene's germline CDR1 is LNHNV and CDR2 YYDKDF (reference sequence). In DNA form, the CDR3 reads TGTGCCACCAGCAGAGATGAGGGGATGGGAGACGAGCAGTACGTC. It yields the protein CATSRDEGMGDEQYV.

The chain uses TRBV7-2 and TRBJ1-2, with a tentative D call TRBD1 (6 bases). Trimming cost V 1 base and J 4 bases, with 16 bases left between them. The V gene's germline CDR1 is SGHTA and CDR2 FQGNSA. The CDR3 sequence is 16 residues long. Here the CDR3 reads CASSLGQGRGIYGYTF. The DNA for the CDR3 is TGTGCCAGCAGCTTAGGGCAGGGCAGGGGAATCTATGGCTACACCTTC. Full variable domain (rest looked up from reference TRBV7-2 and TRBJ1-2): GAGVSQSPSNKVTEKGKDVELRCDPISGHTALYWYRQSLGQGLEFLIYFQGNSAPDKSGLPSDRFSAERTGGSVSTLTIQRTQQEDSAVYLCASSLGQGRGIYGYTFGSGTRLTVV.

This chain uses TRBV2 with TRBJ2-7, with D maybe TRBD1 (5 bases). Germline values: CDR1 SNHLY, CDR2 FYNNEI. The CDR3 sequence is 13 residues long. The V end was cut by 8 bases, the J end by 0 bases, with 11 bases between. The CDR3 DNA follows: TGTGCCAGCGAGGACACCCACTCCTACGAGCAGTACGTC. Translating it yields CASEDTHSYEQYV.

The chain recombines TRBV12-5 with TRBJ2-3; 10 bases line up with TRBD1. The CDR3 loop spans 16 amino acids. With 6 bases clipped from V and 1 base from J, the junction kept 7 bases outside the gene matches. Germline V gene sequence: CDR1 LGHNT, CDR2 FRNRAP. The CDR3, as DNA: TGTGCTAGTGGAGGGACAGGGGATTTTGGCACAGATACGCAGTATTTT. This gives the protein CASGGTGDFGTDTQYF.